A selection of T cell receptor beta chains follows, all from one sample in a study of T cell changes during pregnancy in multiple sclerosis. Assay: immunoSEQ multiplex PCR; the TCRdb copy retains only in-frame clones and omits some. The sample records fewer than 40,000 clones, about 90% being singletons. Sample: CD4+ T cells from peripheral blood mononuclear cells, taken in the third trimester of pregnancy. The receptor source for this set is a female donor with multiple sclerosis, enrolled in a pregnancy study. The conserved cysteine and the conserved F or W are not part of the CDR3 here.

v_gene: TRBV7-2; j_gene: TRBJ2-1; CDR3aa: ASSLGGLAANEQF
v_gene: TRBV21-1; j_gene: TRBJ2-5; CDR3aa: ASSNQGPRLETQY
v_gene: TRBV18; j_gene: TRBJ2-2; CDR3aa: ASSRTSGRPRGTGELF
v_gene: TRBV7-9; j_gene: TRBJ1-2; CDR3aa: ASSLEGGALYGYT
v_gene: TRBV19; j_gene: TRBJ1-4; CDR3aa: ASSTSTNEKLF
v_gene: TRBV19; j_gene: TRBJ1-1; CDR3aa: ASSIRRGPAF
v_gene: TRBV6-6; j_gene: TRBJ1-4; CDR3aa: ASSAPGATNEKLF
v_gene: TRBV7-2; j_gene: TRBJ1-2; CDR3aa: ASSLDGGAIGYT
v_gene: TRBV30; j_gene: TRBJ2-3; CDR3aa: AWSMGGGPGDTQY
v_gene: TRBV28; j_gene: TRBJ1-2; CDR3aa: ATADERGYT
v_gene: TRBV6-1; j_gene: TRBJ2-3; CDR3aa: ASSEFFFGTSGRTDTQY
v_gene: TRBV11-3; j_gene: TRBJ2-3; CDR3aa: ASSLFGGDKDTQY
v_gene: TRBV18; j_gene: TRBJ1-1; CDR3aa: ASSLRASEAF
v_gene: TRBV6-5; j_gene: TRBJ2-7; CDR3aa: ASSSSGGAFHEQY
v_gene: TRBV19; j_gene: TRBJ1-1; CDR3aa: ASSNTQGPNTEAF
v_gene: TRBV7-2; j_gene: TRBJ2-7; CDR3aa: ASSLGSGGLYEQY
v_gene: TRBV4-2; j_gene: TRBJ2-2; CDR3aa: ASSQVRAADTGELF
v_gene: TRBV4-2; j_gene: TRBJ2-3; CDR3aa: ASSRGSGRVSSTDTQY
v_gene: TRBV28; j_gene: TRBJ2-7; CDR3aa: ASSLGTGVPYEQY
v_gene: TRBV28; j_gene: TRBJ1-1; CDR3aa: ASSLWQGANTEAF
v_gene: TRBV19; j_gene: TRBJ2-7; CDR3aa: ASSDRGPYEQY
v_gene: TRBV4-3; j_gene: TRBJ2-7; CDR3aa: AIPRESYEQY
v_gene: TRBV5-1; j_gene: TRBJ2-1; CDR3aa: ASSKLAGGSSPRF
v_gene: TRBV4-2; j_gene: TRBJ2-2; CDR3aa: ASSQEVSFPRIGELF
v_gene: TRBV27; j_gene: TRBJ1-1; CDR3aa: ASSQSTDAMNTEAF
v_gene: TRBV4-3; j_gene: TRBJ2-7; CDR3aa: ASSQGGLAGAYEQY
v_gene: TRBV20-1; j_gene: TRBJ2-5; CDR3aa: SARDYETQY
v_gene: TRBV9; j_gene: TRBJ1-2; CDR3aa: ASSVEAGGNYGYT
v_gene: TRBV13; j_gene: TRBJ2-7; CDR3aa: ASSLRPKTSGSNPYSYEQY
v_gene: TRBV5-1; j_gene: TRBJ2-5; CDR3aa: ASSLLQETQY
v_gene: TRBV5-4; j_gene: TRBJ2-2; CDR3aa: ASSQRRGRIGELF
v_gene: TRBV5-4; j_gene: TRBJ1-2; CDR3aa: ASSLGPAGYGYT
v_gene: TRBV7-2; j_gene: TRBJ2-1; CDR3aa: ASSRGLAGVGNEQF